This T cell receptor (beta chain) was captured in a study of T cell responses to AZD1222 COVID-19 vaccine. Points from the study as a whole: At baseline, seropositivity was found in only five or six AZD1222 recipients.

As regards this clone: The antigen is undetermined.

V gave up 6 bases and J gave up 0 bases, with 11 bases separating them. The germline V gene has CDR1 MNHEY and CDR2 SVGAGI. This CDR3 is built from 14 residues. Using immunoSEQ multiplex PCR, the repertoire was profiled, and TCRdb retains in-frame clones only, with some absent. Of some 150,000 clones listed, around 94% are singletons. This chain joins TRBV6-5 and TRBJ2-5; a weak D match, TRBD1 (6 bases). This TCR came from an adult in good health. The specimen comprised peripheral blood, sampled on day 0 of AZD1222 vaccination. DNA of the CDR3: TGTGCCAGCAGCACCACAGGGTACCAAGAGACCCAGTACTTC. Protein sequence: CASSTTGYQETQYF.